Sequencing of this T cell receptor (beta chain) was carried out in a study of Graves' ophthalmopathy and Graves' hyperthyroidism. Findings and caveats of the study: Distinction of ophthalmopathy from stable hyperthyroidism by a 13-signature model reached 85% to 90% sensitivity and roughly 78% specificity. Sensitivity reached 70% to 71% and specificity under 85% when the model predicted ophthalmopathy progression.

The V and J ends lost 1 base and 1 base respectively, with 8 bases between them. The germline V gene has CDR1 LNHNV and CDR2 YYDKDF (reference sequence). CDR3 length: 15 amino acids. TCR beta CDR3 amplification used RNA transcripts. The first round was an RT-PCR with HTBI primers, and the second round was a multiplex PCR. One entry per CDR3 protein, called by TCRdb with MiXCR from the multiplex PCR reads. The profile shows about 340,000 distinct CDR3 sequences, roughly a sixth of them singletons. A note on this clonotype: Its antigen remains unidentified.

Each diagnosis was determined on the basis of clinical symptoms, serum thyroxine, TRAb, thyroid ultrasound and orbital computed tomography. The starting material, 8 to 10 ml of fresh peripheral blood, provided the PBMCs. This receptor was identified in an adult man with Graves' ophthalmopathy. Sequenced: peripheral blood. J is TRBJ1-5 and V is TRBV15; D remains ambiguous. The CDR3 DNA is TGTGCCACCAGCAGAGCCCCATGGAGCAATCAGCCCCAGCATTTT. Translated, it gives CATSRAPWSNQPQHF.